These T cell receptor beta chains were read from a single sample in a study of T cells after yellow fever vaccination. MiXCR, applied by TCRdb to the 5' RACE reads, yields one record per CDR3 protein. The table lists some 350,000 distinct CDR3 sequences, approximately 6% of them singletons. The source material was PBMCs, sampled 5 days after the yellow fever booster vaccination. The receptors here all came from a man aged 25 to 40 who received the YFV17D yellow fever vaccine. The CDR3 runs from the conserved cysteine through the conserved F or W. The D gene is left open where the match is weak. Size tells how often a clone was seen (once, few, many) or the class of an expanded clone, and some rows leave it out.

NA,TRBJ2-2,TRBV3-1,NA,CASSPSGVNGGELFF,TGTGCCAGCAGCCCTTCCGGGGTAAATGGCGGGGAGCTGTTTTTT
TRBD2,TRBJ2-3,TRBV9,many,CASHRGLGGDTQYF,TGTGCCAGTCACCGGGGACTAGGGGGAGATACGCAGTATTTT
NA,TRBJ2-7,TRBV28,NA,CASRGGRGEQYF,TGTGCCAGCAGGGGGGGGCGAGGCGAGCAGTACTTC
NA,TRBJ2-3,TRBV4-3,many,CASSQDRERLIF,TGCGCCAGCAGCCAAGATAGGGAGCGGTTAATCTTT
NA,TRBJ1-5,TRBV6-2/TRBV6-3,NA,CASSYPANQPQHF,TGTGCCAGCAGTTATCCGGCCAATCAGCCCCAGCATTTT
NA,TRBJ2-2,TRBV7-9,many,CASSPNWLFF,TGTGCCAGCAGCCCGAATTGGCTGTTTTTT
NA,TRBJ2-4,TRBV29-1,NA,CSGRVTKNIQYF,TGCAGCGGGAGAGTGACCAAAAACATTCAGTACTTC
NA,TRBJ2-1,TRBV7-8,many,CASSPPRYEQFF,TGTGCCAGCAGCCCGCCTAGATATGAGCAGTTCTTC
TRBD2,TRBJ2-7,TRBV5-5,many,CASSLDSGDTYEQYF,TGTGCCAGCAGCTTGGATAGCGGGGACACCTACGAGCAGTACTTC
TRBD2,TRBJ2-7,TRBV7-3,many,CASSLDAGLAFEQYF,TGTGCCAGCAGCTTAGACGCGGGACTAGCGTTCGAGCAGTACTTC
NA,TRBJ2-1,TRBV29-1,few,CSVGSLRNEQFF,TGCAGCGTTGGTTCCCTCCGCAATGAGCAGTTCTTC